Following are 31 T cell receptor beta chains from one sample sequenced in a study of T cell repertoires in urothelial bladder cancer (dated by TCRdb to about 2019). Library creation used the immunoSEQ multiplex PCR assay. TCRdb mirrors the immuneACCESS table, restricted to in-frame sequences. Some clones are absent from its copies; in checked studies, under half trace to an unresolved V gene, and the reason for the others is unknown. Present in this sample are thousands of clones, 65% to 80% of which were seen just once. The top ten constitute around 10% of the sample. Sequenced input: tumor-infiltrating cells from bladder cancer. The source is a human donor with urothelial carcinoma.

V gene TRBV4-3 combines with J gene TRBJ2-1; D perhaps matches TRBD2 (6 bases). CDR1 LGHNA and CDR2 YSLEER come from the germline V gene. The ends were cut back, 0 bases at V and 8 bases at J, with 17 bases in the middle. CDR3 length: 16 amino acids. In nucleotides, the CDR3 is TGCGCCAGCAGCCAAGAGGCGATGAGGGGCGGGGATGAGCAGTTCTTC. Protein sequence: CASSQEAMRGGDEQFF.

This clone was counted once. CDR3 region: CASSSRVREYNEQFF. The CDR3, as DNA: TGTGCCAGCAGCTCCAGGGTGCGGGAGTACAATGAGCAGTTCTTC. This chain uses TRBV7-8 with TRBJ2-1; TRBD2 agrees at 7 bases. V trimming: 4 bases; J trimming: 4 bases; junction bases outside the gene matches: 7. Germline-derived CDR1 and CDR2 are SGHVS and FQNEAQ. This CDR3 is 15 amino acids long.

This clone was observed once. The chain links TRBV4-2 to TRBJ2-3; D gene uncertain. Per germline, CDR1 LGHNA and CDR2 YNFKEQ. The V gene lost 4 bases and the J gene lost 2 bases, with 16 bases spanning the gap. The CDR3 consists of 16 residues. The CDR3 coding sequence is TGTGCCAGCAGCCGGGAATGGGCCCCCCACACAGATACGCAGTATTTT. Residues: CASSREWAPHTDTQYF.

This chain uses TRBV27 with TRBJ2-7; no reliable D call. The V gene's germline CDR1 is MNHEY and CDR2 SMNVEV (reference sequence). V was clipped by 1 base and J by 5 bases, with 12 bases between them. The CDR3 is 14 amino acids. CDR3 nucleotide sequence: TGTGCCAGCAGTTTATTGGGTTTCGGTGACGAGCAGTACTTC. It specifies CASSLLGFGDEQYF.

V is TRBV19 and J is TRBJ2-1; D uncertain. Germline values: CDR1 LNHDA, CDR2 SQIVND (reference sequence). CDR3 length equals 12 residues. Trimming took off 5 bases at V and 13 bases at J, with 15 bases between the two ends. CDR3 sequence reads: CASSPRGADQFF. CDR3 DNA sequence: TGTGCCAGTAGTCCCCGAGGAGCAGATCAGTTCTTC.

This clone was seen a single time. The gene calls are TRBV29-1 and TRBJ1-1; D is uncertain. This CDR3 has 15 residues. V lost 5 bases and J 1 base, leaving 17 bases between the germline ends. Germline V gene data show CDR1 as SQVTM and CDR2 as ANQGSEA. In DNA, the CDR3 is TGCAGCGTTATTCGGGATCTATCAGGGAACACTGAAGCTTTCTTT. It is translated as CSVIRDLSGNTEAFF.

The CDR3 region has the DNA TGTGCCAGCAGCTCCCAGGCACCTTGGGCAGATACGCAGTATTTT. This encodes CASSSQAPWADTQYF. The genes are TRBV7-7 and TRBJ2-3; no clear D. Germline V CDR1 and CDR2: SSHAT, FNYEAQ (reference sequence). The V end lost 4 bases, the J end lost 4 bases, and 15 bases lay between the germline ends. This CDR3 is built from 15 residues.

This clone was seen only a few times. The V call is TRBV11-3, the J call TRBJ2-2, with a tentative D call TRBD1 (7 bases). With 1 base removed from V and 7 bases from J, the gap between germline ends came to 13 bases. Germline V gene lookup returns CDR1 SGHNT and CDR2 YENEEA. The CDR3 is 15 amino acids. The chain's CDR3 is CASSLGRGQGGELFF. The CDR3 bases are TGTGCCAGCAGCTTAGGGAGGGGGCAAGGCGGGGAGCTGTTTTTT.

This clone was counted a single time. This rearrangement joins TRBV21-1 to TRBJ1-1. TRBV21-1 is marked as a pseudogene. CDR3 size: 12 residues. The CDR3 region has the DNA TGTGCCAGCACCCTAAAGGGGGGCTCAGCTTTCTTT. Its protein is CASTLKGGSAFF.

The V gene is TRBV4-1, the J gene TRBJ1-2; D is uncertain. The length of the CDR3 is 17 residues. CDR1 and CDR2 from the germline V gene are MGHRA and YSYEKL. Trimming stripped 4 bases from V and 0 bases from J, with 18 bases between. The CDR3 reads CASSRQSERTANYGYTF. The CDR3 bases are TGCGCCAGCAGCCGACAATCCGAGCGGACTGCTAACTATGGCTACACCTTC.

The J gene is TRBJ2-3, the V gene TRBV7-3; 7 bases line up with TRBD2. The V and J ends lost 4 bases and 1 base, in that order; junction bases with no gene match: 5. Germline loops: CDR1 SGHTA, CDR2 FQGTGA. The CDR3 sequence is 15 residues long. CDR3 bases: TGTGCCAGCAGCTCCCTGGGGGGGGGCACAGATACGCAGTATTTT. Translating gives CASSSLGGGTDTQYF.

The CDR3 DNA is TGCGCCAGCAACCCCGGGCCCCTCTCCTACGAGCAGTACTTC. As protein: CASNPGPLSYEQYF. The genes are TRBV5-1 and TRBJ2-7; D gene unclear. CDR1 and CDR2 (germline): SGHRS, YFSETQ. The CDR3 sequence is 14 residues long. Trimming removed 6 bases from V and 0 bases from J, with 13 bases in between.

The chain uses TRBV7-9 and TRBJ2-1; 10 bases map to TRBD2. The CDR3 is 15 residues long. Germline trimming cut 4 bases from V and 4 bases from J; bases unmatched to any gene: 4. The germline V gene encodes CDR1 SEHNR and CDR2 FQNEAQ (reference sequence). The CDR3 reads CASSSGLAVYNEQFF. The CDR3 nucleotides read TGTGCCAGCAGCTCCGGACTAGCGGTATACAATGAGCAGTTCTTC.

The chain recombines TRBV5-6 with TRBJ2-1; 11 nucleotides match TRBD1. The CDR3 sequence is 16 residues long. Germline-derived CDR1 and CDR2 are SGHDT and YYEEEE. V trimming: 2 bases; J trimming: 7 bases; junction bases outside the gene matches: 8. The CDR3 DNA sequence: TGTGCCAGCAGCTTAGGCCGGGACAGGGGGTTGAATGAGCAGTTCTTC. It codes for CASSLGRDRGLNEQFF.

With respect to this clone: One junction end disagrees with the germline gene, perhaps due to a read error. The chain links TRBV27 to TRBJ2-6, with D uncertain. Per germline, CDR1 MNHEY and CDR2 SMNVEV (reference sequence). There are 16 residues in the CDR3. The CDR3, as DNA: TGTGCCACCAGTGCCTTAGGTGGATCCGGGGCCAACGTCCTGACTTTC. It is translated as CATSALGGSGANVLTF.

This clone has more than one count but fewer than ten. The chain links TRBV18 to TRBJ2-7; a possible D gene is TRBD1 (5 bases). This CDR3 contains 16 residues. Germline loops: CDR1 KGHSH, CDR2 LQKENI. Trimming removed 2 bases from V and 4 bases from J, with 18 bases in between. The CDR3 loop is CASSPSLQGSGYEQYF. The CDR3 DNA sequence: TGTGCCAGCTCACCAAGTCTGCAGGGATCAGGTTACGAGCAGTACTTC. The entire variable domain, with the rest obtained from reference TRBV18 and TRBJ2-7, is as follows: NAGVMQNPRHLVRRRGQEARLRCSPMKGHSHVYWYRQLPEEGLKFMVYLQKENIIDESGMPKERFSAEFPKEGPSILRIQQVVRGDSAAYFCASSPSLQGSGYEQYFGPGTRLTVT.

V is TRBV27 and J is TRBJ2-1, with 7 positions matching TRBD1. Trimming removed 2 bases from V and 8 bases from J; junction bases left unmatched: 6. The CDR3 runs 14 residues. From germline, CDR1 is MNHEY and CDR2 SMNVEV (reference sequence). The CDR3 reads CASSLDRVYDEQFF. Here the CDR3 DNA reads TGTGCCAGCAGTTTAGACAGGGTTTATGATGAGCAGTTCTTC.

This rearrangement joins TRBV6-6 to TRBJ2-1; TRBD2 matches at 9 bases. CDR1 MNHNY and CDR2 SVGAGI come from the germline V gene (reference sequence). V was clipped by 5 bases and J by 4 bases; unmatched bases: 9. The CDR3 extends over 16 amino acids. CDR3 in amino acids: CASSTTSSGIYNEQFF. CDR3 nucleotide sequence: TGTGCCAGCAGTACCACGTCTAGCGGGATTTACAATGAGCAGTTCTTC.

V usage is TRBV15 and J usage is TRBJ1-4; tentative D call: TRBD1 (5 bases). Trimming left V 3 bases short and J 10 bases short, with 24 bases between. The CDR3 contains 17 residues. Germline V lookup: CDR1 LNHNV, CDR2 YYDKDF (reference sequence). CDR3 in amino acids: CATSSDFPGREQVKLFF. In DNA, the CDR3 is TGTGCCACCAGCAGTGACTTTCCGGGACGAGAGCAGGTAAAACTGTTTTTT.

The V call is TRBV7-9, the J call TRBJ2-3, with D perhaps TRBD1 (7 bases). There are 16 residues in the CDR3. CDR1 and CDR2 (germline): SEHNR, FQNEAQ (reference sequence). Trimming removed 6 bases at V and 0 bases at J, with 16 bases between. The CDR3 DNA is TGTGCCAGCAGGGAGGGACAGCCGACTAGCACAGATACGCAGTATTTT. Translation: CASREGQPTSTDTQYF.

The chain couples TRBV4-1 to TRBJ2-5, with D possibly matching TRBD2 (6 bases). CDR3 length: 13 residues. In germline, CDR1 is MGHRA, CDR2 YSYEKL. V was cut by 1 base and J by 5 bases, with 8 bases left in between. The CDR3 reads CASSQGGVETQYF. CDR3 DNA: TGCGCCAGCAGCCAAGGGGGGGTGGAGACCCAGTACTTC.

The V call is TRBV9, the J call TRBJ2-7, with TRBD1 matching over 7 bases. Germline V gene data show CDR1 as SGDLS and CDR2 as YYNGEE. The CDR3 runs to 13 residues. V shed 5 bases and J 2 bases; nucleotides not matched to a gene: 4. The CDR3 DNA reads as TGTGCCAGCAGTCAGACAGGGACCTACGAGCAGTACTTC. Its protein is CASSQTGTYEQYF.

The CDR3 DNA follows: TGTGCCAGCTCACCTGGGGGCCCTGAAGCTTTCTTT. Translated, it gives CASSPGGPEAFF. This chain uses TRBV18 with TRBJ1-1; a weak D match, TRBD1 (6 bases). Germline V gene sequence: CDR1 KGHSH, CDR2 LQKENI. This CDR3 is built from 12 residues. The V end lost 3 bases, the J end lost 6 bases, and 8 bases lay between the germline ends.

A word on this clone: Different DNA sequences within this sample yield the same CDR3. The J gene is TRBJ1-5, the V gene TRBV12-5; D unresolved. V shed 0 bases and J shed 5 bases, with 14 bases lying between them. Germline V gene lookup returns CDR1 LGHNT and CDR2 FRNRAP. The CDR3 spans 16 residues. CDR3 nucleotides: TGTGCTAGTGGTTTGGTACCAGGCCCTAGGGATCAGCCCCAGCATTTT. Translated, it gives CASGLVPGPRDQPQHF.

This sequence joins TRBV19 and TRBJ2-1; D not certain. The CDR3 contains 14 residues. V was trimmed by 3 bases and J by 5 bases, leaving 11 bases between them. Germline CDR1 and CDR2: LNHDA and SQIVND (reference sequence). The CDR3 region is CASSMVGPHNEQFF. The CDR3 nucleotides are TGTGCCAGTAGTATGGTAGGGCCCCACAATGAGCAGTTCTTC.

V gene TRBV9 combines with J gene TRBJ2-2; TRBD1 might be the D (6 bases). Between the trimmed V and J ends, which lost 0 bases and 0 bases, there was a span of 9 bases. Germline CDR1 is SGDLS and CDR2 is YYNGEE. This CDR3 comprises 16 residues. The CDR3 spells CASSVEQGSNTGELFF. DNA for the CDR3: TGTGCCAGCAGCGTAGAGCAGGGGTCGAACACCGGGGAGCTGTTTTTT.

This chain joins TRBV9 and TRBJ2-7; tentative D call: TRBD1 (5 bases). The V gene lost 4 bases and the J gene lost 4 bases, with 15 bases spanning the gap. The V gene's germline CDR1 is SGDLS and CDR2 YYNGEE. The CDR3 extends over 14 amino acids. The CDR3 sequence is CASSSPLKGYEQYF. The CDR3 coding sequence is TGTGCCAGCAGCTCTCCCCTAAAGGGGTACGAGCAGTACTTC.

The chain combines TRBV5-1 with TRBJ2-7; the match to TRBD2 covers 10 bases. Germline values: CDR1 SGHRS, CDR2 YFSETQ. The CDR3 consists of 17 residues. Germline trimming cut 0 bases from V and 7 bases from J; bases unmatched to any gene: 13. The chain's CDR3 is CASSLDPLAGMGAEQYF. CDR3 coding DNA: TGCGCCAGCAGCTTGGACCCACTAGCGGGAATGGGGGCGGAGCAGTACTTC.

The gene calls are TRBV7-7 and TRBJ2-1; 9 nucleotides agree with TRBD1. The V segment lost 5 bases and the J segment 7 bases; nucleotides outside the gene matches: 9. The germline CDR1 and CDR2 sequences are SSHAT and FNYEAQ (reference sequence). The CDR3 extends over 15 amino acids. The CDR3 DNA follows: TGTGCCAGCAGCCAAGGGACAGGGTCGGGGAATGAGCAGTTCTTC. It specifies CASSQGTGSGNEQFF.

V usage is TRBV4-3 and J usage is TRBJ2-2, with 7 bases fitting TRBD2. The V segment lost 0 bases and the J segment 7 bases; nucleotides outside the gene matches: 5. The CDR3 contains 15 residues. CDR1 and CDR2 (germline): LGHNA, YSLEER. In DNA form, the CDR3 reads TGCGCCAGCAGCCAAGATGGGAGGGGCCTCGGGGAGCTGTTTTTT. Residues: CASSQDGRGLGELFF.

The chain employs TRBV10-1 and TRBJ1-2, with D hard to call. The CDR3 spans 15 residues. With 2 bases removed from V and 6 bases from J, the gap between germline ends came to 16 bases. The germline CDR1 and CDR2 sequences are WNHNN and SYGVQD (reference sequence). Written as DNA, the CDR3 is TGCGCCAGCAGTGAGAGGAGGTCGCGTCTGAATGGCTACACCTTC. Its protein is CASSERRSRLNGYTF.